These T cell receptor beta chains were read from a single sample in a study of OX40 agonist ivuxolimab in advanced cancers. Libraries were prepared by immunoSEQ multiplex PCR; TCRdb keeps only in-frame clonotypes and omits some of them. This repertoire shows fewer than 95,000 clones, approximately 92% found once; its top ten account for approximately 3.6%. The sample consisted of CD4+ or CD8+ T cells sorted from blood, taken in a trial of the OX40 agonist ivuxolimab. Receptors originate from an adult with an advanced solid tumor such as melanoma, head and neck, liver or kidney cancer. Both conserved end residues are part of each CDR3. A D gene is named only where the DNA matches it firmly. Clone size, where shown, is once, few, many, or a class for clones that have expanded.

size	V	D	J	CDR3	DNA
NA	TRBV7-9	TRBD2	TRBJ2-1	CASSPPSGISYNEQFF	TGTGCCAGCAGCCCCCCAAGCGGGATCTCCTACAATGAGCAGTTCTTC
NA	TRBV5-4	NA	TRBJ1-1	CASSLTGKTEAFF	TGTGCCAGCAGCTTGACAGGCAAGACTGAAGCTTTCTTT
NA	TRBV6-5	NA	TRBJ2-5	CASSSVGETQYF	TGTGCCAGCAGTTCTGTGGGGGAGACCCAGTACTTC
NA	TRBV27	NA	TRBJ2-1	CASSTRGSYNEQFF	TGTGCCAGCAGCACCCGAGGCTCCTACAATGAGCAGTTCTTC
once	TRBV6-5	NA	TRBJ2-7	CASSYGSVSYEQYF	TGTGCCAGCAGTTACGGTTCGGTCTCCTACGAGCAGTACTTC
NA	TRBV29-1	NA	TRBJ2-1	CSVEGTSGSDEQFF	TGCAGCGTTGAGGGTACTAGTGGTTCGGATGAGCAGTTCTTC
NA	TRBV7-2	TRBD1	TRBJ1-1	CAIVDRGRIAFF	TGTGCCATCGTAGACAGGGGGCGTATAGCTTTCTTT
few	TRBV11-2	TRBD1	TRBJ1-1	CASSLDGTGYTEAFF	TGTGCCAGCAGCTTAGATGGGACAGGCTACACTGAAGCTTTCTTT
NA	TRBV7-8	TRBD2	TRBJ2-1	CASSLGSSGSSYNEQFF	TGTGCCAGCAGCTTAGGGTCTAGCGGCAGCTCCTACAATGAGCAGTTCTTC
once	TRBV5-1	NA	TRBJ2-6	CASSLVGPNSGANVLTF	TGCGCCAGCAGCTTGGTAGGACCGAACTCTGGGGCCAACGTCCTGACTTTC
once	TRBV27	NA	TRBJ1-2	CASSLSRQAYGYTF	TGTGCCAGCAGTTTATCGCGGCAGGCCTATGGCTACACCTTC
NA	TRBV29-1	NA	TRBJ2-2	CSVEDRGTSNTGELFF	TGCAGCGTTGAAGATAGAGGAACCTCGAACACCGGGGAGCTGTTTTTT
NA	TRBV14	NA	TRBJ1-6	CASSQGGGSPLHF	TGTGCCAGCAGCCAAGGAGGGGGATCACCCCTCCACTTT
NA	TRBV6-6	NA	TRBJ2-2	CASSYGAGELFF	TGTGCCAGCAGTTATGGGGCCGGGGAGCTGTTTTTT
NA	TRBV7-9	NA	TRBJ1-2	CASSLGGLSGYTF	TGTGCCAGCAGCTTAGGGGGACTTAGTGGCTACACCTTC
NA	TRBV19	NA	TRBJ2-2	CASSWRVNTGELFF	TGTGCCAGTAGTTGGCGGGTTAACACCGGGGAGCTGTTTTTT
NA	TRBV5-1	NA	TRBJ2-1	CASSLSSSINEQFF	TGCGCCAGCAGTCTAAGTAGTAGCATCAATGAGCAGTTCTTC
NA	TRBV5-6	NA	TRBJ2-7	CASSLGTPYEQYF	TGTGCCAGCAGCTTGGGGACACCCTACGAGCAGTACTTC
once	TRBV28	NA	TRBJ1-5	CASSLWGRKGDQPQHF	TGTGCCAGCAGTTTATGGGGACGGAAAGGGGATCAGCCCCAGCATTTT
NA	TRBV27	NA	TRBJ1-1	CASSLGPNTEAFF	TGTGCCAGCAGTTTGGGTCCTAACACTGAAGCTTTCTTT
NA	TRBV11-2	TRBD2	TRBJ2-5	CASSLEAGVETQYF	TGTGCCAGCAGCTTAGAAGCGGGAGTAGAGACCCAGTACTTC
few	TRBV11-2	NA	TRBJ1-2	CASSLDQSLYGYTF	TGTGCCAGCAGCTTAGATCAGTCCCTATATGGCTACACCTTC
NA	TRBV6-5	TRBD1	TRBJ1-1	CASSLTGGSPEAFF	TGTGCCAGCAGTCTGACAGGGGGGTCCCCTGAAGCTTTCTTT
NA	TRBV27	NA	TRBJ2-3	CASSLSRGRSTDTQYF	TGTGCCAGCAGTTTATCGAGGGGAAGAAGCACAGATACGCAGTATTTT
NA	TRBV15	NA	TRBJ2-5	CATSSMPQETQYF	TGTGCCACCAGCAGTATGCCCCAAGAGACCCAGTACTTC
NA	TRBV27	NA	TRBJ2-5	CASSLRAGSQETQYF	TGTGCCAGCAGTTTGCGGGCGGGGAGCCAAGAGACCCAGTACTTC
NA	TRBV25-1	NA	TRBJ2-7	CASSVGTLYEQYF	TGTGCCAGCAGTGTCGGGACACTGTACGAGCAGTACTTC
NA	TRBV9	TRBD1	TRBJ2-5	CASSVGVGGGVTQYF	TGTGCCAGCAGCGTAGGTGTAGGGGGCGGCGTGACCCAGTACTTC
NA	TRBV5-6	NA	TRBJ2-1	CASSGEVSPHYNEQFF	TGTGCCAGCAGCGGGGAAGTATCCCCTCACTACAATGAGCAGTTCTTC
NA	TRBV28	NA	TRBJ2-7	CASSFLGSHEQYF	TGTGCCAGCAGTTTTTTAGGCAGTCACGAGCAGTACTTC
NA	TRBV5-1	TRBD2	TRBJ2-3	CASSLYTSGGGTPTDTQYF	TGCGCCAGCAGCTTGTACACTAGCGGGGGGGGGACCCCCACAGATACGCAGTATTTT
NA	TRBV18	NA	TRBJ2-6	CASSPPTGANVLTF	TGTGCCAGCTCACCACCCACCGGGGCCAACGTCCTGACTTTC
NA	TRBV9	TRBD1	TRBJ1-1	CASSPGTGVRTEAFF	TGTGCCAGCAGCCCGGGGACAGGGGTAAGAACTGAAGCTTTCTTT
NA	TRBV11-2	NA	TRBJ2-5	CASSLELYDPRETQYF	TGTGCCAGCAGCTTAGAGCTCTATGACCCGAGGGAGACCCAGTACTTC
NA	TRBV6-4	TRBD2	TRBJ2-3	CASSDLCTSGGSCTDTQYF	TGTGCCAGCAGTGATTTATGTACGAGCGGGGGATCCTGCACAGATACGCAGTATTTT
NA	TRBV7-6	NA	TRBJ2-1	CASSFQDIEYNEQFF	TGTGCCAGCAGCTTCCAGGACATTGAATACAATGAGCAGTTCTTC
NA	TRBV5-8	NA	TRBJ1-5	CASSFGVLNQPQHF	TGTGCCAGCAGCTTCGGGGTTCTCAATCAGCCCCAGCATTTT
NA	TRBV10-3	TRBD2	TRBJ2-1	CSIRLARGDEQFF	TGTTCGATTCGACTAGCTCGTGGGGATGAGCAGTTCTTC
once	TRBV4-2	TRBD1	TRBJ1-4	CASSHETGWDEKLFF	TGTGCCAGCAGCCACGAGACAGGGTGGGATGAAAAACTGTTTTTT
few	TRBV15	NA	TRBJ1-2	CATQEGNGYTF	TGTGCCACCCAAGAGGGGAATGGCTACACCTTC
NA	TRBV11-2	NA	TRBJ2-7	CASSLSPASYEQYF	TGTGCCAGCAGCTTATCGCCCGCTTCCTACGAGCAGTACTTC
NA	TRBV4-1	TRBD2	TRBJ2-2	CASSPPAGAGGGELFF	TGCGCCAGCAGCCCCCCAGCGGGGGCTGGGGGCGGGGAGCTGTTTTTT
once	TRBV5-1	NA	TRBJ2-7	CASSPRGPYYEQYF	TGCGCCAGCAGCCCGCGCGGACCATACTACGAGCAGTACTTC
NA	TRBV6-5	TRBD2	TRBJ2-1	CASSLTSGRANEQFF	TGTGCCAGCAGTCTTACTAGCGGGAGGGCAAATGAGCAGTTCTTC
NA	TRBV5-6	NA	TRBJ1-1	CASTTGNTEAFF	TGTGCCAGTACGACAGGGAACACTGAAGCTTTCTTT
NA	TRBV5-1	NA	TRBJ2-7	CASSLDGEQYF	TGCGCCAGCAGCTTGGACGGCGAGCAGTACTTC
once	TRBV6-1	NA	TRBJ2-7	CASSEISGGQYF	TGTGCCAGCAGTGAAATTTCTGGGGGGCAGTACTTC
NA	TRBV11-2	NA	TRBJ1-2	CASSWDGSHYGYTF	TGTGCCAGCAGCTGGGACGGGAGTCACTATGGCTACACCTTC
NA	TRBV4-3	NA	TRBJ2-7	CASSQDAGVHEQYF	TGCGCCAGCAGCCAAGATGCAGGTGTCCACGAGCAGTACTTC
NA	TRBV5-4	NA	TRBJ2-7	CATSRGLVSSAYEQYF	TGTGCCACCTCCCGGGGATTAGTGTCATCGGCCTACGAGCAGTACTTC
NA	TRBV7-2	NA	TRBJ1-2	CASSFSGWDYGYTF	TGTGCCAGCAGCTTTTCAGGTTGGGACTATGGCTACACCTTC
NA	TRBV6-5	TRBD2	TRBJ2-3	CASSGAGGPDTQYF	TGTGCCAGCAGTGGAGCGGGGGGGCCAGATACGCAGTATTTT
NA	TRBV19	NA	TRBJ1-2	CASSIHASDGYTF	TGTGCCAGTAGTATCCACGCCTCCGATGGCTACACCTTC